Listed below are T cell receptor beta chains from one sample, sequenced in a study of cytomegalovirus exposure and HLA in healthy donors. Generated by immunoSEQ multiplex PCR, the TCRdb table keeps only in-frame clones and is missing some. The data show 100,000 to 150,000 clones, around 67% seen once. The sequenced sample consisted of PBMCs. The receptor set was obtained from a man aged 60 to 75 in good health and CMV-seropositive. Each CDR3 is given with its conserved first and last residue. Rows give clone size only sometimes, using once, few, many, or a class for an expanded clone.

j_call clone_size v_call cdr3_aa
TRBJ2-3 few TRBV5-1 CASSFEGVGTDTQYF
TRBJ2-2 - TRBV5-1 CASSSQGIPGELFF
TRBJ1-3 - TRBV7-9 CASSLVASQGTENTIYF
TRBJ2-2 - TRBV19 CASSIRTGTGELFF
TRBJ1-3 - TRBV5-1 CASSLFQGPNTGNTIYF
TRBJ2-5 - TRBV7-2 CASSMLHGETQYF
TRBJ1-5 - TRBV29-1 CSAGGQDQPQHF
TRBJ2-2 - TRBV2 CASSSRGGTGELFF
TRBJ2-2 - TRBV5-6 CASSLESMAGYTGELFF
TRBJ1-6 - TRBV6-5 CASGSGGSSPLHF
TRBJ1-3 - TRBV5-1 CASSSAHSGTTGNTIYF
TRBJ1-5 - TRBV5-1 CASSLEGGGGQPQHF
TRBJ2-5 - TRBV9 CASSPHRQGLETQYF
TRBJ1-1 - TRBV19 CASASLFGVMNTEAFF